The 14 T cell receptor beta chains presented below share a single source sample, sequenced in a study of blood T cells in healthy people across ages. It was with a sample-barcoded 5' primer and a J-beta primer mix that a second PCR of roughly 7 to 12 cycles was run. TCRdb processed the 5' RACE reads anew with MiXCR; each CDR3 protein has one entry. The sample comprises 920,000 or so distinct CDR3 sequences, under 45% of which are singletons, and approximately 20% rests with the top ten. The sequenced sample was blood. All receptors come from a woman aged 60-75 years in good health.

The rearrangement joins TRBV20-1 to TRBJ2-1; D remains ambiguous. Trimming took off 1 base at V and 4 bases at J, with 11 bases between the two ends. The CDR3 is 14 amino acids. CDR1 and CDR2 (germline): DFQATT, SNEGSKA (reference sequence). CDR3 sequence: CSARVTQRYNEQFF. For the CDR3, the DNA is TGCAGTGCTAGAGTTACACAGAGGTACAATGAGCAGTTCTTC.

This clonotype showed up just a few times. The V call is TRBV27, the J call TRBJ2-7; 8 bases match TRBD1. From germline, CDR1 is MNHEY and CDR2 SMNVEV (reference sequence). The CDR3 is made up of 14 amino acids. J was trimmed by 4 bases and V by 3 bases; bases with no gene match: 5. The CDR3 loop is CASSLNDRGYEQYF. For the CDR3, the DNA is TGTGCCAGCAGTTTGAACGACAGGGGATACGAGCAGTACTTC.

The V call is TRBV7-9, the J call TRBJ2-7; no definite D call. The J call may be incorrect, as the DNA end agrees better with TRBJ2-5. Germline lookup yields CDR1 SEHNR and CDR2 FQNEAQ (reference sequence). The CDR3 sequence is 12 residues long. This CDR3 is CASASARETQYF. The CDR3 DNA is TGTGCCAGCGCTTCGGCGAGGGAGACCCAGTACTTC.

This chain uses TRBV11-2 with TRBJ1-2; a weak D match, TRBD1 (6 bases). V dropped 1 base and J dropped 8 bases, with 11 bases sitting between them. The CDR3 is 13 amino acids. The germline V gene has CDR1 SGHAT and CDR2 FQNNGV. CDR3 bases: TGTGCCAGCAGCTTAGTCAGGGGCGGCGGCTACACCTTC. Its protein is CASSLVRGGGYTF.

This chain links TRBV6-1 with TRBJ2-3; no reliable D call. Germline values: CDR1 MNHNS, CDR2 SASEGT. This CDR3 is 13 amino acids long. With 6 bases removed from V and 3 bases from J, the gap between germline ends came to 10 bases. The CDR3 DNA reads TGTGCCAGCAGAAAGGACGGGACAGATACGCAGTATTTT. This encodes CASRKDGTDTQYF.

This clonotype occurred a few times. This chain connects TRBV11-1 to TRBJ1-1; no clear D. The CDR3 is made up of 14 amino acids. CDR1 and CDR2 from the germline V gene are SGHAT and FQDESV (reference sequence). V was pared by 1 base and J by 5 bases, with 11 bases between. The CDR3 DNA reads TGTGCCAGCAGCTTAGAGGCCAGTAAAACTGAAGCTTTCTTT. Amino acid sequence: CASSLEASKTEAFF.

This clonotype appeared a few times. V and J are TRBV6-6 and TRBJ2-4; D perhaps matches TRBD1 (5 bases). CDR1 and CDR2 (germline): MNHNY, SVGAGI (reference sequence). The CDR3 has 16 amino acids. Trimming took 6 bases from V and 0 from J, leaving 15 bases between them. The DNA for the CDR3 is TGTGCCAGCAGCCCCAGACAGTCAGGAGCCAAAAACATTCAGTACTTC. Its protein is CASSPRQSGAKNIQYF.

The chain couples TRBV25-1 to TRBJ2-5; D is possibly TRBD1 or TRBD2 (5 bases each). The CDR3 extends over 15 amino acids. Trimming took off 1 base at V and 11 bases at J, with 20 bases between the two ends. CDR1 and CDR2 from the germline V gene are MGHDK and SYGVNS. CDR3 protein: CASSESLGVEVEQYF. The CDR3 DNA sequence: TGTGCCAGCAGTGAATCTCTGGGGGTGGAAGTGGAGCAGTACTTC.

This chain connects TRBV12-3 or TRBV12-4 to TRBJ2-3, with a possible D match to TRBD1 (6 bases). The germline V and J ends were trimmed by 3 bases and 6 bases, with 16 bases remaining between them. The CDR3 covers 15 residues. The CDR3 loop reads CASSFGTSQWDTQYF. CDR3 bases: TGTGCCAGCAGTTTCGGGACATCTCAGTGGGATACGCAGTATTTT.

The gene calls are TRBV28 and TRBJ2-3; perhaps TRBD2 as D (5 bases). The CDR3 contains 14 residues. Trimming cost V 5 bases and J 1 base, with 10 bases left between them. Per the germline V gene, CDR1 is MDHEN and CDR2 is SYDVKM. CDR3 sequence: CASSREFGTDTQYF. Written as DNA, the CDR3 is TGTGCCAGCAGTAGGGAGTTTGGCACAGATACGCAGTATTTT.

A remark on this clonotype: This may stem from a read error, because a much larger clone lies one nucleotide away. V gene TRBV6-1 combines with J gene TRBJ2-7; D gene unclear. Germline CDR1 reads MNHNS; CDR2 reads SASEGT. CDR3 length: 11 amino acids. CDR3 DNA: TGTACCAGTGGGTCGACCTACGAGCAGTACTTC. Translated, it gives CTSGSTYEQYF.

This clonotype showed up just once. This chain joins TRBV20-1 and TRBJ2-7; D is uncertain. The end of the DNA aligns better with TRBJ2-4, so the J call may be wrong. Germline CDR1 DFQATT, CDR2 SNEGSKA (reference sequence). This CDR3 comprises 15 residues. CDR3 bases: TGCAGTGCTAGAGAGCCGGGTCGAGCCAAAAACATTCAGTACTTC. Its protein product is CSAREPGRAKNIQYF.

V and J are TRBV20-1 and TRBJ2-1; no definite D call. The CDR3 length is 13 residues. Germline V gives CDR1 DFQATT, CDR2 SNEGSKA (reference sequence). The V end was cut by 0 bases, the J end by 5 bases, with 8 bases between. The CDR3 spells CSARDFSHNEQFF. CDR3 DNA: TGCAGTGCTAGAGATTTCAGCCACAATGAGCAGTTCTTC.

This chain joins TRBV27 and TRBJ2-7; possibly TRBD1 for D (6 bases). Trimming removed 5 bases at V and 3 bases at J, with 14 bases between. The CDR3 consists of 14 residues. Germline CDR1 MNHEY, CDR2 SMNVEV (reference sequence). The CDR3 nucleotides are TGTGCCAGCAGTCGCCAGAGGGGGTTCTACGAGCAGTACTTC. Amino acids: CASSRQRGFYEQYF.